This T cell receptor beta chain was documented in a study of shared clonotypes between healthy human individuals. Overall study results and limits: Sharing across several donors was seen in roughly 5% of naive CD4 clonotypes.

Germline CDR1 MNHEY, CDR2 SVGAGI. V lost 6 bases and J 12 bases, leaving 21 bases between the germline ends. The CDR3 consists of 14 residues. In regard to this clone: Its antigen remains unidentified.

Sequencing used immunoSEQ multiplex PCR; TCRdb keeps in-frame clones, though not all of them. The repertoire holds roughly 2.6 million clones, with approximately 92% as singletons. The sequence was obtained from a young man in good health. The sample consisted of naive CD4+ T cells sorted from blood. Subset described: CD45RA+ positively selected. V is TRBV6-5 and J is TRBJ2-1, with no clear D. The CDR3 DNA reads TGTGCCAGCAGCTCCCTCCGTAGTAAGGGTGTGCAGTTCTTC. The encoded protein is CASSSLRSKGVQFF.